The next 10 T cell receptor beta chains were all read from a single sample in a study of T-cell reconstitution after alpha-beta-depleted transplantation in children. Preparation of the TCRbeta library was carried out with unique molecular identifiers. TCRdb redid the calling of the PCR reads with MiXCR, one entry per CDR3 protein. The table lists a few hundred thousand distinct CDR3 sequences, 27% of them singletons, with around a third in the top ten. This specimen consisted of PBMCs, obtained before TCRalphabeta/CD19-depleted stem cell transplant. These receptors originate from a boy younger than two with Wiskott-Aldrich syndrome, due to receive a stem cell transplant.

J is TRBJ1-1 and V is TRBV5-1; 7 bases line up with TRBD1. V trimming: 4 bases; J trimming: 3 bases; junction bases outside the gene matches: 6. The CDR3 consists of 14 residues. The germline V gene has CDR1 SGHRS and CDR2 YFSETQ. The DNA for the CDR3 is TGCGCCAGCAGCGTAGGGGGCCTGGACACTGAAGCTTTCTTT. It yields the protein CASSVGGLDTEAFF.

This CDR3 is CASSQDVAGGSREQYF. Written as DNA, the CDR3 is TGTGCCAGCAGCCAAGATGTTGCGGGAGGTAGTCGCGAGCAGTACTTC. The chain employs TRBV4-2 and TRBJ2-7; 8 bases map to TRBD2. The CDR3 has 16 amino acids. V was pared by 0 bases and J by 6 bases, with 10 bases of the junction left unmatched. Germline-derived CDR1 and CDR2 are LGHNA and YNFKEQ.

This clonotype appeared a few times. The J gene is TRBJ2-3, the V gene TRBV28; 10 bases are shared with TRBD2. There are 15 residues in the CDR3. V shed 6 bases and J 3 bases; nucleotides not matched to a gene: 6. Per the germline V gene, CDR1 is MDHEN and CDR2 is SYDVKM. Here the CDR3 DNA reads TGTGCCAGCAGATCAACTAGCGGGACGACAGATACGCAGTATTTT. Encoded protein: CASRSTSGTTDTQYF.

This clonotype was found a few times. The chain links TRBV24-1 to TRBJ2-3; D ambiguous. V was trimmed by 0 bases and J by 6 bases, leaving 6 bases between them. The germline V gene has CDR1 KGHDR and CDR2 SFDVKD. The CDR3 runs to 13 residues. CDR3 nucleotides: TGTGCCACCAGTGATTTGCTAATCGATACGCAGTATTTT. This gives the protein CATSDLLIDTQYF.

The chain couples TRBV4-1 to TRBJ1-3, with D possibly matching TRBD1 (6 bases). This CDR3 contains 18 residues. The V gene lost 0 bases and the J gene lost 0 bases, with 15 bases spanning the gap. Germline loops: CDR1 MGHRA, CDR2 YSYEKL. The CDR3 DNA follows: TGCGCCAGCAGCCAAGATCCCCACAGGGCGATCTCTGGAAACACCATATATTTT. Translation: CASSQDPHRAISGNTIYF.

This clonotype occurred many times. The rearrangement links TRBV29-1 to TRBJ2-1; TRBD2 might be the D (6 bases). Trimming stripped 4 bases from V and 2 bases from J, with 15 bases between. Germline-derived CDR1 and CDR2 are SQVTM and ANQGSEA. CDR3 size: 15 residues. The CDR3 DNA sequence: TGCAGCGTTGGCTCCGGGAGTGTAGCCTACAATGAGCAGTTCTTC. Amino acid sequence: CSVGSGSVAYNEQFF.

The chain employs TRBV20-1 and TRBJ1-2; TRBD1 agrees at 9 bases. The junction had 10 bases not matched to a gene; V was cut back by 4 bases and J by 4 bases. Germline V gene data show CDR1 as DFQATT and CDR2 as SNEGSKA (reference sequence). The CDR3 has 15 amino acids. The CDR3 DNA reads as TGCAGTGCTACCTCCTCCGGACAGGGGAGCTATGGCTACACCTTC. It translates to CSATSSGQGSYGYTF.

This clonotype was observed a handful of times. The CDR3 region is CASSSTGWHTEAFF. CDR3 bases: TGTGCCAGCAGTTCCACAGGGTGGCACACTGAAGCTTTCTTT. The rearrangement joins TRBV27 to TRBJ1-1; weak D call: TRBD1 (6 bases). CDR3 size: 14 residues. V gave up 4 bases and J gave up 3 bases, with 12 bases separating them. Germline V gene lookup returns CDR1 MNHEY and CDR2 SMNVEV (reference sequence).

The rearrangement links TRBV7-7 to TRBJ2-3; D is uncertain. V was shortened by 5 bases and J by 0 bases, with 9 bases between the two germline ends. The CDR3 loop spans 14 amino acids. Germline V gene data show CDR1 as SSHAT and CDR2 as FNYEAQ (reference sequence). The CDR3 DNA sequence: TGTGCCAGCAGCCCTGTGGCCAGCACAGATACGCAGTATTTT. Translation: CASSPVASTDTQYF.

This CDR3 reads CASTRTSGTNTGELFF. DNA of the CDR3: TGTGCCAGCACTCGGACTAGCGGGACGAACACCGGGGAGCTGTTTTTT. The chain has TRBV12-3 or TRBV12-4 and TRBJ2-2; 12 nucleotides agree with TRBD2. CDR3 size: 16 residues. The V segment lost 7 bases and the J segment 0 bases; nucleotides outside the gene matches: 3.